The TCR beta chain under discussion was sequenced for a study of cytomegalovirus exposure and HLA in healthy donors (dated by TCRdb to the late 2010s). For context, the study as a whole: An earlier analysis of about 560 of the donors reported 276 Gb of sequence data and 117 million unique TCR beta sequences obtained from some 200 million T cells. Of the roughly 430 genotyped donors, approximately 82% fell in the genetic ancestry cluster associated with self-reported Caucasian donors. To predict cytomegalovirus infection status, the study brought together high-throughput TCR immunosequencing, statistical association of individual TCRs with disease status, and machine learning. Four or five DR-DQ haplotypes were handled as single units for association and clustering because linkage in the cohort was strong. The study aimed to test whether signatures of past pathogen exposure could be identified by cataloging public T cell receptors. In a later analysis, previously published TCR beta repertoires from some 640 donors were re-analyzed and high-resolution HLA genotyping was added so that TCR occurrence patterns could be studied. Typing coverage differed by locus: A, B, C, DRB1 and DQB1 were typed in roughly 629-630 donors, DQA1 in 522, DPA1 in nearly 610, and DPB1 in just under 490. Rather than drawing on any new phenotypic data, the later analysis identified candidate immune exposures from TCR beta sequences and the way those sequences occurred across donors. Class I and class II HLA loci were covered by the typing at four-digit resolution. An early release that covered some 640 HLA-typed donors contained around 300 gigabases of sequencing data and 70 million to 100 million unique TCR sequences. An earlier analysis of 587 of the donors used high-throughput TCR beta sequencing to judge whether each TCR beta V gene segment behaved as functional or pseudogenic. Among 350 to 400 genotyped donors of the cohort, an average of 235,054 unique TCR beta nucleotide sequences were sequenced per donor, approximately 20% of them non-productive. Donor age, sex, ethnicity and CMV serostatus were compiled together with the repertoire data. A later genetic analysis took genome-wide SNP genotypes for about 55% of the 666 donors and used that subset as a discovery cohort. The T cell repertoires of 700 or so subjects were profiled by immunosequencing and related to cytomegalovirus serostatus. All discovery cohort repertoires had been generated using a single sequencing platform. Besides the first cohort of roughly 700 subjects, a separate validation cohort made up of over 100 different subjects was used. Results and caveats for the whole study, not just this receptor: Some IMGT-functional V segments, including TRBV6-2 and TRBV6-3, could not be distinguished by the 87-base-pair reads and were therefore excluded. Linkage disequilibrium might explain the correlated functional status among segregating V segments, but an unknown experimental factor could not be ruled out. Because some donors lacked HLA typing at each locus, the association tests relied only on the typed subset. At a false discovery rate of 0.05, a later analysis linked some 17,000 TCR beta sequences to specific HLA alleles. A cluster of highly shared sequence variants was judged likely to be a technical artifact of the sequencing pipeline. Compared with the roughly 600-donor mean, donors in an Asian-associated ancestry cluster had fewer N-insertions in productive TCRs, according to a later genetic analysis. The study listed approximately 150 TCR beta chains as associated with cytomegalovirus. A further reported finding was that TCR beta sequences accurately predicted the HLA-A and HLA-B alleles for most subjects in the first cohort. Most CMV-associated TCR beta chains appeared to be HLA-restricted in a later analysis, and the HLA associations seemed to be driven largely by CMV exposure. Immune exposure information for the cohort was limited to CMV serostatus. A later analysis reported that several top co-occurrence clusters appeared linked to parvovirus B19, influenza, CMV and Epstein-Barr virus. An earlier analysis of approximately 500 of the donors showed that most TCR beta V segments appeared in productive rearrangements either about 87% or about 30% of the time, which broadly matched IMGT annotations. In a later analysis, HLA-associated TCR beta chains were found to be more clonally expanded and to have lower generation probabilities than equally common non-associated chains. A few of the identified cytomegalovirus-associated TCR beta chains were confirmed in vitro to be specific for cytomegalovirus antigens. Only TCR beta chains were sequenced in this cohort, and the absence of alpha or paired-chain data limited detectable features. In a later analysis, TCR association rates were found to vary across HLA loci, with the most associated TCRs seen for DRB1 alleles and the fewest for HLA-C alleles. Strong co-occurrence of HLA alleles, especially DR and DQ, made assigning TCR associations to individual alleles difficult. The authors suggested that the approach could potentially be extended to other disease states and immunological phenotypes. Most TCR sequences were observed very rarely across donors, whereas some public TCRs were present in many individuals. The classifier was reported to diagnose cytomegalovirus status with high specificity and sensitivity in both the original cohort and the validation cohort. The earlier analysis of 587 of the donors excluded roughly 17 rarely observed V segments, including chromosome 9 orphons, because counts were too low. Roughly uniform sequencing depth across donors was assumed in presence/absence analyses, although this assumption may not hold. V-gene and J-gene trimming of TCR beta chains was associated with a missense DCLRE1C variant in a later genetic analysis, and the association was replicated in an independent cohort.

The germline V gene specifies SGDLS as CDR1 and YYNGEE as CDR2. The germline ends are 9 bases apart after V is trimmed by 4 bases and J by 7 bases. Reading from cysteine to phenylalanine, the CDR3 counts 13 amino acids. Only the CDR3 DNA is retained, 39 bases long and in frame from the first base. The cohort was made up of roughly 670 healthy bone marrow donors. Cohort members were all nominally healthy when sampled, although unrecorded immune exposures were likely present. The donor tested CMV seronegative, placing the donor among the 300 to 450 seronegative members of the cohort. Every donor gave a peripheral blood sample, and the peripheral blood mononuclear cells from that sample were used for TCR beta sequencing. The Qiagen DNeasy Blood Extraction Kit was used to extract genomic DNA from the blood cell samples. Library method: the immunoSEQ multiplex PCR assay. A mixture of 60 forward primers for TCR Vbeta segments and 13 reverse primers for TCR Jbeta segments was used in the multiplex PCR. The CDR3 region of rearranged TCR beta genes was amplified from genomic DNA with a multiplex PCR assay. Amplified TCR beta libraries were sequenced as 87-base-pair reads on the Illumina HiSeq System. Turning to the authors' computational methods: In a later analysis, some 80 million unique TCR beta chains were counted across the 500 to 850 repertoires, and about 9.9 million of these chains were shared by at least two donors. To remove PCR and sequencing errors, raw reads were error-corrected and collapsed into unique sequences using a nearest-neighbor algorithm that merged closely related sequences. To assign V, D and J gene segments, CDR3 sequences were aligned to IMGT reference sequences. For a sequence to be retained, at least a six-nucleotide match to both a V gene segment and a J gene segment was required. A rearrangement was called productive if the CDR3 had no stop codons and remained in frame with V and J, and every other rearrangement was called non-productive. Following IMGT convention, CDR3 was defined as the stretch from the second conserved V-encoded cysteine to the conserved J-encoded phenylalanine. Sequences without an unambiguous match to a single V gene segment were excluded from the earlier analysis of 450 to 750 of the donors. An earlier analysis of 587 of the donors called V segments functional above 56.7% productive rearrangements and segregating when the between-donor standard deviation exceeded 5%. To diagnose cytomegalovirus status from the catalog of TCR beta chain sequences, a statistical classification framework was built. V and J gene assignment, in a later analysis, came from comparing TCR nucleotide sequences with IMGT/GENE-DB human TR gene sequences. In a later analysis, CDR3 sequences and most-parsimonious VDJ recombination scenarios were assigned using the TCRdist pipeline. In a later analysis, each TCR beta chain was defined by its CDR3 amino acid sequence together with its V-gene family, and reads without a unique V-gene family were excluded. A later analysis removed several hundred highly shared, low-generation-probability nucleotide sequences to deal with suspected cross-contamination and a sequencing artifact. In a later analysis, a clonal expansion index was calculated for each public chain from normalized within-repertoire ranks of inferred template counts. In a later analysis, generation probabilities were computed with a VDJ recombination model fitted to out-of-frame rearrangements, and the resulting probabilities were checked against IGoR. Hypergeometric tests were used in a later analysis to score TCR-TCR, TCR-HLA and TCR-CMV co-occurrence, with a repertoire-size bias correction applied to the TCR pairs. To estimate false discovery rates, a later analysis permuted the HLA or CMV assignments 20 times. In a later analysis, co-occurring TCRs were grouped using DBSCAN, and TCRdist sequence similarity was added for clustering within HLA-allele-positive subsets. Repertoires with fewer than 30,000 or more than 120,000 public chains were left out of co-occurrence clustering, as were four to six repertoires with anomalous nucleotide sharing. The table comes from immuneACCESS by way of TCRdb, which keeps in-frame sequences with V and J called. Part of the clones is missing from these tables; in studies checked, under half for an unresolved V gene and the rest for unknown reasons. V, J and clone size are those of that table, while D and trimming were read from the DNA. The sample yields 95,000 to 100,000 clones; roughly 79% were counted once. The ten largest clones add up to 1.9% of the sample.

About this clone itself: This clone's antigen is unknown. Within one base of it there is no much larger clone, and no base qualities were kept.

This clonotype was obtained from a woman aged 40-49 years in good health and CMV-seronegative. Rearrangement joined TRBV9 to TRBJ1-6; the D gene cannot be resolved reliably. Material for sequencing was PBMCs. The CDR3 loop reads CASSPGSNSPLHF. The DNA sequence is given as TGTGCCAGCAGCCCAGGCAGCAATTCACCCCTCCACTTT.